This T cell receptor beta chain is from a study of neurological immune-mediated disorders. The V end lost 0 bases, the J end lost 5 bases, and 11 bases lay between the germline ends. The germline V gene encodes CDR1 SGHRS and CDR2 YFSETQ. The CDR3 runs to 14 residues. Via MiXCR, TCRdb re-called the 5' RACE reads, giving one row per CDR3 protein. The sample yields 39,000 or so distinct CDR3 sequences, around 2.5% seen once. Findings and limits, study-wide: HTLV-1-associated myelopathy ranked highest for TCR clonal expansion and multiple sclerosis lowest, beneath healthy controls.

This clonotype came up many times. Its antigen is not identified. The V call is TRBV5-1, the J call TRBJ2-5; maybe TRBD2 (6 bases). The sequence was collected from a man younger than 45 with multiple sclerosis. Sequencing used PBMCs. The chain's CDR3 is CASSLDAGLETQYF. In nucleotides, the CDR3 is TGCGCCAGCAGCTTGGACGCGGGGTTGGAGACCCAGTACTTC.